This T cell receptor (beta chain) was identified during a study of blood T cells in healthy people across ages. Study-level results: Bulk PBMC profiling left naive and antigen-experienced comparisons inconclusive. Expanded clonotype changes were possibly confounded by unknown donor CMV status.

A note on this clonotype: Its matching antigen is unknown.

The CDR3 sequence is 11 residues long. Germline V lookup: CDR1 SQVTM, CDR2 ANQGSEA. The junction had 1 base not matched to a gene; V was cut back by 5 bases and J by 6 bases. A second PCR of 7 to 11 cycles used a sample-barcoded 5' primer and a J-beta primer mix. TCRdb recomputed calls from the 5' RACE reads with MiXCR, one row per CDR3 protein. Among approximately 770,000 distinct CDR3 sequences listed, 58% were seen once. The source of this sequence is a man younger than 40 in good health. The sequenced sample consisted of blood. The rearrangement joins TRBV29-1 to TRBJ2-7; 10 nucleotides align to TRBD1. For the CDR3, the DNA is TGCAGCGTTCGGACAGGGGGCGAGCAGTACTTC. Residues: CSVRTGGEQYF.